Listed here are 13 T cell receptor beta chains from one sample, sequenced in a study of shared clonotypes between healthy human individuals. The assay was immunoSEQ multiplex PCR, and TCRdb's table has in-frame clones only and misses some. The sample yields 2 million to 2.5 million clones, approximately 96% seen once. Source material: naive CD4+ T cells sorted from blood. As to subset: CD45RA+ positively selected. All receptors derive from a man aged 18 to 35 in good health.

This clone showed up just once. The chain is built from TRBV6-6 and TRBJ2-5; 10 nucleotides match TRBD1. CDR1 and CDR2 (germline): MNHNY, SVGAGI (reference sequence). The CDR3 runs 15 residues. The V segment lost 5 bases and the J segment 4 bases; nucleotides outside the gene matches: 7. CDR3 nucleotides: TGTGCCAGCAGTGATCCGGGACAGGGGCTAGAGACCCAGTACTTC. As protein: CASSDPGQGLETQYF.

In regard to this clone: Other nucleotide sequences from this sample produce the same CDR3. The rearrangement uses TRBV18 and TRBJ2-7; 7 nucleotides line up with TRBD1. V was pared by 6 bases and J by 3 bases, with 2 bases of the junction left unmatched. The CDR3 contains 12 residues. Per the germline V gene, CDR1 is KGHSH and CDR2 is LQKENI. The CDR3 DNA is TGTGCCAGCTCGGGGGACAGCTACGAGCAGTACTTC. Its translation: CASSGDSYEQYF.

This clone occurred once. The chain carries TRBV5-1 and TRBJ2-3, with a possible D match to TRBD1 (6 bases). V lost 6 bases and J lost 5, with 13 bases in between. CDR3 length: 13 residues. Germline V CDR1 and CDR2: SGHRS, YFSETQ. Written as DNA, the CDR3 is TGCGCCAGCACTGGGGGCTCAAGAGATACGCAGTATTTT. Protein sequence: CASTGGSRDTQYF.

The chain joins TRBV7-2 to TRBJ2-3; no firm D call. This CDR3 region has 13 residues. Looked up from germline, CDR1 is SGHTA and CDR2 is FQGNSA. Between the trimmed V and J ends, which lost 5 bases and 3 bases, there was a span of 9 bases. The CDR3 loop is CASSPSRTDTQYF. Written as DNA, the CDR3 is TGTGCCAGCAGCCCCTCCCGGACAGATACGCAGTATTTT.

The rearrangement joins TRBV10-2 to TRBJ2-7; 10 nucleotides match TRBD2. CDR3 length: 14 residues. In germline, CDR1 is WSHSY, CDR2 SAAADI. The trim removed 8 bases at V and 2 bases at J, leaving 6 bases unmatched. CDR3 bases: TGCGCCAGCCACCCAACTAGCGGGGCCTACGAGCAGTACTTC. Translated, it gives CASHPTSGAYEQYF.

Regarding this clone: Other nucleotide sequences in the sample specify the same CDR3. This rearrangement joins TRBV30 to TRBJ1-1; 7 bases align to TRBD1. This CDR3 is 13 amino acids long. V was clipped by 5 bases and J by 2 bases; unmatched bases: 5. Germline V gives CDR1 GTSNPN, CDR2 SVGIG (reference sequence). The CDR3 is CAWRTGSNTEAFF. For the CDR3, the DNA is TGTGCCTGGCGGACAGGATCAAACACTGAAGCTTTCTTT.

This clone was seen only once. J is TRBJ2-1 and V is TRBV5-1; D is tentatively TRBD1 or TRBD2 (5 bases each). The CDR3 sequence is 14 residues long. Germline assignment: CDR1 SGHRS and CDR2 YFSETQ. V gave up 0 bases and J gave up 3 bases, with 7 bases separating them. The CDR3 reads CASSLGDLYNEQFF. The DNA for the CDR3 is TGCGCCAGCAGCTTGGGGGACCTCTACAATGAGCAGTTCTTC.

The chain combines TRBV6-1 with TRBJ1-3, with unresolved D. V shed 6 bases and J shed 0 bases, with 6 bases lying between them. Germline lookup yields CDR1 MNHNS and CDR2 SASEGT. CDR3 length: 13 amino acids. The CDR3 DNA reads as TGTGCCAGCAGGGTCCGCTCTGGAAACACCATATATTTT. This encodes CASRVRSGNTIYF.

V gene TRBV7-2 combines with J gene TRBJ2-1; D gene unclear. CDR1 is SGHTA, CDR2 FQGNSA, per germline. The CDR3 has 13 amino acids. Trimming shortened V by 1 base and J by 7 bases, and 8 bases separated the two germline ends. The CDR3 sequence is CASSLGWRNEQFF. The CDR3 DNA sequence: TGTGCCAGCAGCTTAGGGTGGCGAAATGAGCAGTTCTTC.

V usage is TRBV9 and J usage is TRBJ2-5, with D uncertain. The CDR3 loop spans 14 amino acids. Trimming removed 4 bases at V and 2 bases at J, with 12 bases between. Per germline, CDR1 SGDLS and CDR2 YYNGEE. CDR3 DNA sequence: TGTGCCAGCAGCAGCGATTCGGTTCAAGAGACCCAGTACTTC. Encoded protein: CASSSDSVQETQYF.

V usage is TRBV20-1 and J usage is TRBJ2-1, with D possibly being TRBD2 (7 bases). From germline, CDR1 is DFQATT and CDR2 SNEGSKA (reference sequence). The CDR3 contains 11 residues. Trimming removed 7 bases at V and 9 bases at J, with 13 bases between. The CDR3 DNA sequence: TGCAGTGGGGGGGGACAATCTGAGCAGTTCTTC. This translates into CSGGGQSEQFF.

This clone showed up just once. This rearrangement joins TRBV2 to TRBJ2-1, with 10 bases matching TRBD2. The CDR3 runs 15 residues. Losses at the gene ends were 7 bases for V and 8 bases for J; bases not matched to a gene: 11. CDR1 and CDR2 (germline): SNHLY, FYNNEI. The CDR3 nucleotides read TGTGCCAGCAAATTGGCGGGACTAGCGACAGATGAGCAGTTCTTC. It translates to CASKLAGLATDEQFF.

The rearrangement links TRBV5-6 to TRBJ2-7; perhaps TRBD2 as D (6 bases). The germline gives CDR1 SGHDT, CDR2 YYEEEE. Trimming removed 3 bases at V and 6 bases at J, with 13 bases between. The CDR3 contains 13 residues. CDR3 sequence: CASSSGSLGEQYF. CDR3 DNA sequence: TGTGCCAGCAGCTCCGGGAGTCTAGGCGAGCAGTACTTC.